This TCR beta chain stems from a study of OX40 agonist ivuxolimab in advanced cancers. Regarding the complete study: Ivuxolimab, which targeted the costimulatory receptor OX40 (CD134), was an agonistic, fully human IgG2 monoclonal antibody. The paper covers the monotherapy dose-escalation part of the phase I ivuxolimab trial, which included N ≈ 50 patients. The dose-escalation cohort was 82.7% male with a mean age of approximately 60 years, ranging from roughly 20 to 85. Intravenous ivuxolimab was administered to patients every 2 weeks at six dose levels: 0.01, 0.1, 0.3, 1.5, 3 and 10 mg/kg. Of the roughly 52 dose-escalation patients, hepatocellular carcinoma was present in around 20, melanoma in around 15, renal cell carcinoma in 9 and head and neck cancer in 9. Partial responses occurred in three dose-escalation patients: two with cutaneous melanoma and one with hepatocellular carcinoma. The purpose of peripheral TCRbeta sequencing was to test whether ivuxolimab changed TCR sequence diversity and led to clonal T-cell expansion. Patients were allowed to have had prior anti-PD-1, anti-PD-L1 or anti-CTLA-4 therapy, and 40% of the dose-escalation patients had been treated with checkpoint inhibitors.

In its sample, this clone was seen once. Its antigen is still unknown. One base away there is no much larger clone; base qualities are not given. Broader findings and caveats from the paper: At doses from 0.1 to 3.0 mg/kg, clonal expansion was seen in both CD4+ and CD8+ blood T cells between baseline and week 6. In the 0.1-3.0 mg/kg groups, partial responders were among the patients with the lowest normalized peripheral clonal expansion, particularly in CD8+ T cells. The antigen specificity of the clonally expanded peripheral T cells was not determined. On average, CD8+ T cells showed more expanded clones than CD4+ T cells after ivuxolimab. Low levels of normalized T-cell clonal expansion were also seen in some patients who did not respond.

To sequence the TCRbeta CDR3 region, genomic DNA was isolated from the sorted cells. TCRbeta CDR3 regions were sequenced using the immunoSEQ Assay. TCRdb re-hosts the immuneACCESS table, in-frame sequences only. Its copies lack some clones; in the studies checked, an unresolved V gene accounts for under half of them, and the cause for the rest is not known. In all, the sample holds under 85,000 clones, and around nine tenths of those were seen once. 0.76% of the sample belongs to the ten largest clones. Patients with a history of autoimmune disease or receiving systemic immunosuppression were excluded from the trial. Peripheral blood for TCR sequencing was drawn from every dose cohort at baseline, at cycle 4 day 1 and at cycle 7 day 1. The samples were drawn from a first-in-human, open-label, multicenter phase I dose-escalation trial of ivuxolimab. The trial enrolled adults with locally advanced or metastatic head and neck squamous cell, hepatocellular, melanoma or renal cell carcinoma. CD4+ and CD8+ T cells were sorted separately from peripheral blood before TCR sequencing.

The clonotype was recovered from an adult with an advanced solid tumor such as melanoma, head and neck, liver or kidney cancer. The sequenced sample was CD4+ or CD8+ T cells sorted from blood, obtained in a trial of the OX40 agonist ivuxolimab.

The CDR3 loop reads CAISESAGGNSPLHF. At the DNA level, the sequence is TGTGCCATCAGTGAGTCGGCAGGGGGAAATTCACCCCTCCACTTT. Recombination joined TRBV10-3 with TRBJ1-6, with 7 middle bases fitting TRBD1. Clipping removes 0 bases from V and 7 bases from J, with 3 as the unmatched junction base count. CDR1 is given as ENHRY and CDR2 as SYGVKD, both from the germline V gene. From the cysteine up to the phenylalanine, the CDR3 has a length of 15 residues. Of the read, only the CDR3 DNA is kept; its 45 bases are in frame from base 1.